Each of the 14 T cell receptor beta chains below was sequenced from the same sample in a study of control samples from healthy donors and cancer patients. Here immunoSEQ multiplex PCR was the method, and the copy in TCRdb shows in-frame clones only, minus some. The table records about 78,000 clones, about 89% of them present only once. Sequencing was done on a sample of blood. These receptors came from a woman aged 60-75 years in good health.

The chain couples TRBV11-3 to TRBJ2-2; D possibly corresponds to TRBD2 (6 bases). The CDR3 runs 18 residues. Germline loops: CDR1 SGHNT, CDR2 YENEEA. The V end lost 3 bases, the J end lost 5 bases, and 22 bases lay between the germline ends. The CDR3 region is CASSFSPASIRGTGELFF. The CDR3 DNA follows: TGTGCCAGCAGCTTTAGCCCGGCTTCGATCCGGGGGACCGGGGAGCTGTTTTTT.

The chain links TRBV3-1 (or the pseudogene TRBV3-2) to TRBJ2-4; 8 nucleotides line up with TRBD2. The CDR3 length is 16 residues. The germline V gene has CDR1 LGHDT and CDR2 YNNKEL (reference sequence). With V trimmed by 4 bases and J by 1 base, 6 bases remained unmatched. The CDR3 coding sequence is TGTGCCAGCAGCCCCCTTAGGACTAGCGCCAAAAACATTCAGTACTTC. It codes for CASSPLRTSAKNIQYF.

The chain links TRBV2 to TRBJ1-2; 8 nucleotides agree with TRBD1. This CDR3 spans 14 amino acids. Germline CDR1 is SNHLY and CDR2 is FYNNEI. The V gene end was trimmed by 4 bases and the J gene end by 6 bases; junction bases not matched to a gene: 7. The CDR3 spells CASSGDRGGNGYTF. The CDR3 DNA follows: TGTGCCAGCAGTGGCGACAGGGGAGGAAATGGCTACACCTTC.

This chain connects TRBV7-6 to TRBJ1-2; D not certain. The germline V gene has CDR1 SGHVS and CDR2 FNYEAQ. The CDR3 runs to 17 residues. V shed 4 bases and J shed 0 bases, with 18 bases lying between them. The CDR3 sequence: CASSSYPAGGTNYGYTF. CDR3 coding DNA: TGTGCCAGCAGCTCCTACCCGGCAGGAGGGACTAACTATGGCTACACCTTC.

The chain carries TRBV6-5 and TRBJ2-7; 7 bases are a match to TRBD2. The V and J ends lost 7 bases and 5 bases, in that order; junction bases with no gene match: 14. The V gene's germline CDR1 is MNHEY and CDR2 SVGAGI. The CDR3 totals 15 residues. For the CDR3, the DNA is TGTGCCAGCAAAAGTGGGGTGCAGCGGGGTAACGAGCAGTACTTC. Its translation: CASKSGVQRGNEQYF.

V and J are TRBV5-1 and TRBJ1-2, with D possibly matching TRBD1 (6 bases). The CDR3 has 14 residues. CDR1 is SGHRS and CDR2 is YFSETQ in the germline V gene. Trimming removed 4 bases at V and 4 bases at J, with 14 bases between. The chain's CDR3 is CASSPSGTIYGYTF. DNA for the CDR3: TGCGCCAGCAGCCCGTCCGGGACAATCTATGGCTACACCTTC.

The chain joins TRBV30 to TRBJ1-1; no clear D. Trimming cost V 0 bases and J 9 bases, with 14 bases left between them. The CDR3 is 13 residues long. Germline V gene data show CDR1 as GTSNPN and CDR2 as SVGIG (reference sequence). The CDR3 loop is CAWSVSSTRKAFF. For the CDR3, the DNA is TGTGCCTGGAGTGTTTCATCCACGCGAAAAGCTTTCTTT.

V is TRBV3-1 (or the pseudogene TRBV3-2) and J is TRBJ2-1, with 10 bases matching TRBD2. The CDR3 runs to 18 residues. Germline V gene lookup returns CDR1 LGHDT and CDR2 YNNKEL (reference sequence). V was clipped by 0 bases and J by 8 bases; unmatched bases: 13. CDR3 region: CASSQDGASGGPRYEQFF. The DNA for the CDR3 is TGTGCCAGCAGCCAAGATGGGGCTAGCGGGGGCCCCCGTTATGAGCAGTTCTTC.

In DNA, the CDR3 is TGTGCCAGCAGTTTACCTGTGAACACTGAAGCTTTCTTT. It encodes CASSLPVNTEAFF. The chain uses TRBV28 and TRBJ1-1; the D is unclear. CDR3 length: 13 residues. Trimming cost V 2 bases and J 0 bases, with 4 bases left between them. Per germline, CDR1 MDHEN and CDR2 SYDVKM.

The chain employs TRBV10-3 and TRBJ1-1, with 8 bases identical to TRBD1. Unmatched junction bases numbered 6, after V lost 2 bases and J lost 1 base. This CDR3 has 16 amino acids. Germline CDR1 ENHRY, CDR2 SYGVKD. CDR3 residues: CAISENQGARNTEAFF. DNA of the CDR3: TGTGCCATCAGTGAGAACCAGGGGGCGAGGAACACTGAAGCTTTCTTT.

The V call is TRBV30, the J call TRBJ2-7, with D perhaps TRBD2 (6 bases). V was shortened by 5 bases and J by 3 bases, with 14 bases between the two germline ends. This CDR3 comprises 13 residues. Looked up from germline, CDR1 is GTSNPN and CDR2 is SVGIG (reference sequence). The CDR3 DNA reads as TGTGCCTGGGGGAGGCCAGGGATCTACGAGCAGTACTTC. Its protein product is CAWGRPGIYEQYF.

J is TRBJ2-2 and V is TRBV5-5, with D perhaps matching TRBD1 (6 bases). Germline CDR1 reads SGHKS; CDR2 reads YYEKEE (reference sequence). The V and J ends lost 5 bases and 1 base respectively, with 21 bases between them. The CDR3 length is 18 residues. The CDR3 is CASRSIRTGTKNTGELFF. The CDR3 DNA reads TGTGCCAGCAGATCCATACGTACCGGGACAAAGAACACCGGGGAGCTGTTTTTT.

The chain couples TRBV5-6 to TRBJ1-2, with D perhaps TRBD1 (5 bases). Germline V gives CDR1 SGHDT, CDR2 YYEEEE. V shed 4 bases and J shed 0 bases, with 10 bases lying between them. CDR3 length equals 14 residues. CDR3 nucleotides: TGTGCCAGCAGCCCCCCGACAGCTAACTATGGCTACACCTTC. Amino acid sequence: CASSPPTANYGYTF.

J is TRBJ2-5 and V is TRBV13; D possibly corresponds to TRBD1 (6 bases). Per the germline V gene, CDR1 is PRHDT and CDR2 is FYEKMQ (reference sequence). V dropped 5 bases and J dropped 5 bases, with 9 bases sitting between them. The CDR3 extends over 12 amino acids. CDR3 sequence: CASSLDRETQYF. As DNA, the CDR3 is TGTGCCAGCAGCCTAGACAGGGAGACCCAGTACTTC.